The clone carrying this T cell receptor (beta chain) was picked up one time. Its specificity is unknown. With 0 bases removed from V and 8 bases from J, the gap between germline ends came to 8 bases. This CDR3 has 12 amino acids. The germline CDR1 and CDR2 sequences are SGDLS and YYNGEE. Sample-barcoded 5' priming and a J-beta primer mix drove a second PCR of about 6 to 11 cycles. Unique molecular identifiers of 12 random nucleotides labeled each cDNA. TCRdb processed the 5' RACE reads anew with MiXCR; each CDR3 protein has one entry. The table records nearly 1 million distinct CDR3 sequences, roughly 51% of them present only once. This sample was taken from a study of blood T cells in healthy people across ages. Study-wide results and limits: Estimated diversity across one million T cells was deemed an underestimate. A greater number of naive CD4+ cells and higher diversity distinguished long-lived donors from aged donors. Roughly linear age-related decline in beta diversity appeared, significant by age about 37.

The sample consisted of blood. The chain uses TRBV9 and TRBJ1-2; D ambiguous. This TCR was sampled from a woman aged 60-75 years in good health. The CDR3 sequence: CASSVGGGGYTF. CDR3 bases: TGTGCCAGCAGCGTAGGGGGTGGGGGCTACACCTTC.